One sample yielded the 10 T cell receptor beta chains listed below, sequenced in a study of OX40 agonist ivuxolimab in advanced cancers. Receptor libraries were prepared by the immunoSEQ multiplex PCR assay. Drawn from immuneACCESS, this table holds only the in-frame rearrangements with V and J called that TCRdb kept. Clones are partly lost; checked studies trace under half to an unresolved V gene and leave the rest unexplained. In all, the sample holds nearly 90,000 clones, and about 87% of those were seen once. The ten most abundant clones make up roughly 1.5% of the sample. The sequences come from CD4+ or CD8+ T cells sorted from blood, collected in a trial of the OX40 agonist ivuxolimab. All receptors derive from an adult with an advanced solid tumor such as melanoma, head and neck, liver or kidney cancer.

This clone was recorded once. This chain links TRBV5-4 with TRBJ2-5, with 11 nucleotides matching TRBD2. V gave up 4 bases and J gave up 5 bases; unmatched junction bases: 4. Per the germline V gene, CDR1 is SGHNT and CDR2 is YYREEE (reference sequence). The CDR3 extends over 14 amino acids. The CDR3 sequence: CASSPRTSGETQYF. CDR3 DNA sequence: TGTGCCAGCAGCCCGCGGACTAGCGGGGAGACCCAGTACTTC.

The chain is built from TRBV4-2 and TRBJ1-2, with TRBD1 identical over 11 bases. This CDR3 is 14 amino acids long. Germline V lookup: CDR1 LGHNA, CDR2 YNFKEQ. Unmatched junction bases numbered 7, after V lost 5 bases and J lost 8 bases. Here the CDR3 DNA reads TGTGCCAGCAGCGAGGACAGGGGGCAGAACGGCTACACCTTC. Protein: CASSEDRGQNGYTF.

The rearrangement uses TRBV5-8 and TRBJ2-1; D remains unclear. The germline gives CDR1 SGHTS, CDR2 YDEGEE. The CDR3 runs 13 residues. The germline V and J ends were trimmed by 4 bases and 3 bases, with 8 bases remaining between them. CDR3 coding DNA: TGTGCCAGCAGCCCTAAGATCTACAATGAGCAGTTCTTC. This translates into CASSPKIYNEQFF.

The chain carries TRBV9 and TRBJ1-3; no firm D call. This CDR3 comprises 13 residues. CDR1 and CDR2 (germline): SGDLS, YYNGEE. V was pared by 4 bases and J by 1 base, with 6 bases between. In DNA, the CDR3 is TGTGCCAGCAGCCCCCAGTCTGGAAACACCATATATTTT. Its protein product is CASSPQSGNTIYF.

With regard to this clone: Other DNA sequences in the sample encode the same CDR3. The rearrangement uses TRBV7-9 and TRBJ2-7; D is perhaps TRBD1 (6 bases). Germline-derived CDR1 and CDR2 are SEHNR and FQNEAQ (reference sequence). The CDR3 is 12 amino acids. The ends were cut back, 4 bases at V and 3 bases at J, with 7 bases in the middle. CDR3 protein: CASSSQGYEQYF. The CDR3 DNA is TGTGCCAGCAGCTCACAGGGCTACGAGCAGTACTTC. The full variable domain, with the rest looked up from reference TRBV7-9 and TRBJ2-7, is DTGVSQNPRHKITKRGQNVTFRCDPISEHNRLYWYRQTLGQGPEFLTYFQNEAQLEKSRLLSDRFSAERPKGSFSTLEIQRTEQGDSAMYLCASSSQGYEQYFGPGTRLTVT.

The V and J genes are TRBV30 and TRBJ1-4; tentatively, D is TRBD1 (5 bases). Trimming cost V 1 base and J 3 bases, with 12 bases left between them. CDR1 GTSNPN and CDR2 SVGIG come from the germline V gene (reference sequence). CDR3 size: 15 residues. The DNA of the CDR3 is TGTGCCTGGAGTGAGTACAGGCGGGCTAATGAAAAACTGTTTTTT. Amino acid sequence: CAWSEYRRANEKLFF.

V usage is TRBV29-1 and J usage is TRBJ1-5; D remains ambiguous. CDR1 and CDR2 (germline): SQVTM, ANQGSEA. The CDR3 totals 13 residues. V was trimmed by 2 bases and J by 6 bases, leaving 11 bases between them. CDR3 loop: CSVEYGGSQPQHF. The CDR3, as DNA: TGCAGCGTTGAATATGGAGGGAGTCAGCCCCAGCATTTT.

J is TRBJ1-5 and V is TRBV28; D is undetermined. The germline CDR1 and CDR2 sequences are MDHEN and SYDVKM. The ends were cut back, 6 bases at V and 7 bases at J, with 19 bases in the middle. The CDR3 is made up of 15 amino acids. In DNA form, the CDR3 reads TGTGCCAGCAGCTCTTTGAAGGGAGCCCGGCAGCCCCAGCATTTT. Protein sequence: CASSSLKGARQPQHF.

For this clone: An end of the junction differs from the germline gene, which may be a read error. The DNA of the CDR3 is TGTGCTAGCAGCTCCGGGACAGGGGGCTTCCAAGAGACCCAGTACTTC. This encodes CASSSGTGGFQETQYF. The J gene is TRBJ2-5, the V gene TRBV7-7; 12 nucleotides match TRBD1. Germline values: CDR1 SSHAT, CDR2 FNYEAQ (reference sequence). CDR3 size: 16 residues.

The V call is TRBV18, the J call TRBJ1-6, with 7 bases that match TRBD1. This CDR3 contains 14 residues. CDR1 and CDR2 (germline): KGHSH, LQKENI. After removal of 4 bases from V and 7 bases from J, the junction contained 4 bases not matched to a gene. DNA for the CDR3: TGTGCCAGCTCACATGACAGGGAAAATTCACCCCTCCACTTT. Translation gives CASSHDRENSPLHF.